This T cell receptor beta chain was found in a study of blood T cell repertoires in COVID-19. Original processing methods: Reference gene primer amplification gave estimated nucleated cell counts. Sequenced by immunoSEQ multiplex PCR; TCRdb stores in-frame clones only, minus some. For V, J and clone size, that table is used; D and trimming come from the DNA. There are around 270,000 clones in the sample; 75% to 90% occur only once, and over 2.5% lies in the top ten. The source of this sequence is a woman in her 40s who had been exposed to COVID-19. Sequenced material: PBMCs or T cells enriched from blood (not recorded which).

CDR3 coding DNA: TGTGCCAGCAGTTTTAGTGGACACCGATCCGGTGAGCAGTTCTTC. It codes for CASSFSGHRSGEQFF. This rearrangement joins TRBV28 to TRBJ2-1, with a possible D match to TRBD1 (5 bases). Germline V gene sequence: CDR1 MDHEN, CDR2 SYDVKM. This CDR3 is 15 amino acids long. Trimming took off 3 bases at V and 9 bases at J, with 18 bases between the two ends. Variable domain in full (rest from reference TRBV28 and TRBJ2-1): DVKVTQSSRYLVKRTGEKVFLECVQDMDHENMFWYRQDPGLGLRLIYFSYDVKMKEKGDIPEGYSVSREKKERFSLILESASTNQTSMYLCASSFSGHRSGEQFFGPGTRLTVL.